Listed below are T cell receptor beta chains from one sample, sequenced in a study of Ad26.COV2.S vaccination and SARS-CoV-2 variants. Method: immunoSEQ multiplex PCR; TCRdb's copy keeps in-frame clones and lacks some. The sample comprises some 480,000 clones, around nine tenths of which are singletons, and around 13% rests with the top ten. The specimen comprised peripheral blood, sampled in a trial of Ad26.COV2.S vaccine versus placebo. The receptors derive from a person aged 18-65 years who received the Ad26.COV2.S COVID-19 vaccine or a placebo. The CDR3 runs from the conserved cysteine through the conserved F or W. The order of the fields is V gene, D gene, J gene, CDR3 DNA, CDR3 protein. D genes are given only for firm matches.

v_gene: TRBV7-2; d_gene: -; j_gene: TRBJ2-1; CDR3nt: TGTGCCAGCAGCTTAAGAGGATCCGGACTGGGTATCGGGAATGAGCAGTTCTTC; CDR3aa: CASSLRGSGLGIGNEQFF
v_gene: TRBV28; d_gene: TRBD1; j_gene: TRBJ2-5; CDR3nt: TGTGCCAGCAGAGGGGGGGGACAGGGACAGGAGACCCAGTACTTC; CDR3aa: CASRGGGQGQETQYF
v_gene: TRBV6-2/TRBV6-3; d_gene: TRBD2; j_gene: TRBJ2-1; CDR3nt: TGTGCCAGCAGTCCCCCCCCGGGACTAGCTTCGGGTGAGCAGTTCTTC; CDR3aa: CASSPPPGLASGEQFF
v_gene: TRBV7-2; d_gene: -; j_gene: TRBJ2-1; CDR3nt: TGTGCCAGCAGCTTAGTTAATAGCGGATACAATGAGCAGTTCTTC; CDR3aa: CASSLVNSGYNEQFF
v_gene: TRBV2; d_gene: -; j_gene: TRBJ2-2; CDR3nt: TGTGCCAGCAGTGAATCCCGGACTCCAAACACCGGGGAGCTGTTTTTT; CDR3aa: CASSESRTPNTGELFF
v_gene: TRBV19; d_gene: TRBD1; j_gene: TRBJ1-5; CDR3nt: TGTGCCAGTAGCCCGGGACAGGGGAGCAATCAGCCCCAGCATTTT; CDR3aa: CASSPGQGSNQPQHF
v_gene: TRBV18; d_gene: -; j_gene: TRBJ1-2; CDR3nt: TGTGCCAGCTCACCGGGGGACCTCTATGGCTACACCTTC; CDR3aa: CASSPGDLYGYTF
v_gene: TRBV3-1/TRBV3-2; d_gene: -; j_gene: TRBJ2-1; CDR3nt: TGTGCCAGCAGCCAAGGAGGGAGCTCCTACAATGAGCAGTTCTTC; CDR3aa: CASSQGGSSYNEQFF
v_gene: TRBV3-1/TRBV3-2; d_gene: -; j_gene: TRBJ2-7; CDR3nt: TGTGCCAGCAGCCTTGAAACAGGGCCCTACGAGCAGTACTTC; CDR3aa: CASSLETGPYEQYF
v_gene: TRBV24-1; d_gene: TRBD1; j_gene: TRBJ2-6; CDR3nt: TGTGCCACCAGTGATTTACCGGGACAGGGGGCTGGGGCCAACGTCCTGACTTTC; CDR3aa: CATSDLPGQGAGANVLTF
v_gene: TRBV7-2; d_gene: -; j_gene: TRBJ2-1; CDR3nt: TGTGCCAGCAGCTGGGCTTACACCAATGAGCAGTTCTTC; CDR3aa: CASSWAYTNEQFF
v_gene: TRBV19; d_gene: TRBD1; j_gene: TRBJ2-5; CDR3nt: TGTGCCAGTAGTATAGGAAGGCAGGGGGTGGAAGAGACCCAGTACTTC; CDR3aa: CASSIGRQGVEETQYF